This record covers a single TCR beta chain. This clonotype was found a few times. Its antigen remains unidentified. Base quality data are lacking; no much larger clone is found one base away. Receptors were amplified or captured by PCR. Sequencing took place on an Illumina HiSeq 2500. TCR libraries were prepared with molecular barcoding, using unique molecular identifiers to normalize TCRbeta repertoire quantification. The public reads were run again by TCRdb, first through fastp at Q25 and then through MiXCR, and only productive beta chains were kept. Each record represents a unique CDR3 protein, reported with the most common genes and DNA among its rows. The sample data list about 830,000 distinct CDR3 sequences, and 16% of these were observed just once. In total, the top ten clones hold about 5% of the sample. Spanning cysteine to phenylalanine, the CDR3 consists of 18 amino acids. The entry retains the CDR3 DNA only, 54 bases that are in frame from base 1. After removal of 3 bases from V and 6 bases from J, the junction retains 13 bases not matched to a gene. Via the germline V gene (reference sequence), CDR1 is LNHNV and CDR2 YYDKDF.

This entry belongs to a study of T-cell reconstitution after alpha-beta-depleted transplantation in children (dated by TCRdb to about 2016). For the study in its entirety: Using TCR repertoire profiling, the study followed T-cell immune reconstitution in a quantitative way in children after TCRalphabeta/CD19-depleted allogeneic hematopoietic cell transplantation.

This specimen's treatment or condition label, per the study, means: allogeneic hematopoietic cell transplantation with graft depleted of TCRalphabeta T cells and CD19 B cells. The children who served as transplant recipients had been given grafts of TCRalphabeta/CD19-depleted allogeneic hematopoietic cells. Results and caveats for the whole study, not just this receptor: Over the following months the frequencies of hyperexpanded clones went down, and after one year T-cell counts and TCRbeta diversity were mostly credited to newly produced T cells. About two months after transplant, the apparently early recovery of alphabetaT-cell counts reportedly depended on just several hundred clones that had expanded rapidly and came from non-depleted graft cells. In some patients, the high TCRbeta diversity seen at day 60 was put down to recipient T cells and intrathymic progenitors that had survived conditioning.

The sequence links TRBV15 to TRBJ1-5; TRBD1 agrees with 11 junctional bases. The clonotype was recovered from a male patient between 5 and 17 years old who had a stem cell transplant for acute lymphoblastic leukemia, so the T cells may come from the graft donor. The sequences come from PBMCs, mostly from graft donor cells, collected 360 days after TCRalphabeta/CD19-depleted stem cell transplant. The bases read TGTGCCACCAGCAGGGGGGACAGGGGGTTCCTGAGGGGTCAGCCCCAGCATTTT. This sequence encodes CATSRGDRGFLRGQPQHF.